The 29 T cell receptor beta chains given below trace back to one sample, sequenced in a study of glioma-infiltrating T cells. TCR alpha and beta CDR3 regions were amplified from RNA using iRepertoire nested multiplex PCR. TCRdb used MiXCR to reprocess the multiplex PCR reads, holding one entry per CDR3 protein. The table lists roughly 100,000 distinct CDR3 sequences, about 30% of them singletons. The sequencing sample was made of glioma tissue, nonneoplastic brain tissue, or PBMCs (not recorded which). The receptor source for this set is a human donor with low-grade glioma or glioblastoma, undergoing nonglioma brain surgery, or in good health (not recorded which).

This clonotype was counted many times. The chain is built from TRBV27 and TRBJ2-5; 8 bases line up with TRBD2. The trim removed 4 bases at V and 2 bases at J, leaving 12 bases unmatched. This CDR3 region has 17 residues. CDR1 MNHEY and CDR2 SMNVEV come from the germline V gene (reference sequence). CDR3 sequence: CASSSWSGGRIQETQYF. CDR3 nucleotides: TGTGCCAGCAGTTCCTGGAGCGGGGGCCGCATTCAAGAGACCCAGTACTTC.

This clonotype was observed a handful of times. The rearrangement joins TRBV11-1 to TRBJ2-1; D remains ambiguous. Trimming took off 3 bases at V and 7 bases at J, with 13 bases between the two ends. CDR3 size: 14 residues. Per the germline V gene, CDR1 is SGHAT and CDR2 is FQDESV (reference sequence). CDR3 nucleotides: TGTGCCAGCAGCTTTATCAGGTCAGGTAATGAGCAGTTCTTC. Encoded protein: CASSFIRSGNEQFF.

This clonotype has ten or more counts. J is TRBJ2-5 and V is TRBV5-1; TRBD2 aligns across 11 bases. Germline trimming cut 4 bases from V and 5 bases from J; bases unmatched to any gene: 4. Germline lookup yields CDR1 SGHRS and CDR2 YFSETQ. The CDR3 has 14 amino acids. The CDR3 DNA is TGCGCCAGCAGCCCCGGGACTAGCGGTGAGACCCAGTACTTC. Protein: CASSPGTSGETQYF.

Notes on this clonotype: Just one base apart from a much larger clone, this may be a read error. The rearrangement joins TRBV20-1 to TRBJ2-1; 7 bases are shared with TRBD2. CDR3 length equals 12 residues. V lost 3 bases to trimming and J lost 14 bases; unmatched junction nucleotides: 10. Per germline, CDR1 DFQATT and CDR2 SNEGSKA (reference sequence). The CDR3 protein is CSASVQGLPEFF. CDR3 nucleotides: TGCAGTGCTAGTGTTCAGGGACTACCGGAGTTCTTC.

This chain uses TRBV7-8 with TRBJ1-5; D ambiguous. The CDR3 consists of 15 residues. V lost 0 bases and J lost 4, with 10 bases in between. Per the germline V gene, CDR1 is SGHVS and CDR2 is FQNEAQ. In DNA form, the CDR3 reads TGTGCCAGCAGCTTAGCTACAAGTGGAAATCAGCCCCAGCATTTT. This encodes CASSLATSGNQPQHF.

Comments on this clonotype: A much larger clonotype is one base distant, so this may be a read error. The CDR3 is CSVATGSYKQYF. CDR3 in DNA: TGCAGCGTTGCCACAGGCTCCTACAAGCAGTACTTC. V is TRBV29-1 and J is TRBJ2-7; possibly TRBD1 for D (5 bases). The CDR3 sequence is 12 residues long. Germline-derived CDR1 and CDR2 are SQVTM and ANQGSEA.

A word on this clonotype: A read error may explain this, as a much larger clone is one base away. The genes are TRBV3-1 and TRBJ1-1, with 9 bases aligning to TRBD1. Germline assignment: CDR1 LGHDT and CDR2 YNNKEL (reference sequence). The length of the CDR3 is 14 residues. The CDR3 sequence is CASSQAGTGPEGFF. Written as DNA, the CDR3 is TGTGCCAGCAGCCAAGCGGGGACAGGGCCTGAAGGTTTCTTT.

This clonotype was found many times. This chain joins TRBV7-8 and TRBJ1-5; D ambiguous. The CDR3 is made up of 13 amino acids. The germline gives CDR1 SGHVS, CDR2 FQNEAQ. V was clipped by 6 bases and J by 2 bases, with 8 bases between them. The DNA of the CDR3 is TGTGCCAGCAGAAAGGGAGGCAATCAGCCCCAGCATTTT. It specifies CASRKGGNQPQHF.

This clonotype was counted only a few times. V usage is TRBV12-3 or TRBV12-4 and J usage is TRBJ2-5; D call uncertain. The ends were cut back, 7 bases at V and 5 bases at J, with 17 bases in the middle. The CDR3 loop spans 14 amino acids. The CDR3 bases are TGTGCCAGCACCAATTTGCCTTCTAGGGAGACCCAGTACTTC. Translation: CASTNLPSRETQYF.

This clonotype has at least ten counts. V usage is TRBV6-1 and J usage is TRBJ1-2; D is ambiguous. The ends were cut back, 8 bases at V and 4 bases at J, with 11 bases in the middle. This CDR3 is built from 12 residues. CDR1 and CDR2 (germline): MNHNS, SASEGT. The CDR3 region is CASSNSVYGYTF. Written as DNA, the CDR3 is TGTGCCAGCTCCAACTCGGTCTATGGCTACACCTTC.

This clonotype was recorded a few times. The chain is built from TRBV5-6 and TRBJ1-1; D unclear. The CDR3 totals 11 residues. Trimming shortened V by 3 bases and J by 3 bases, and 3 bases separated the two germline ends. Germline V gene lookup returns CDR1 SGHDT and CDR2 YYEEEE. The CDR3 bases are TGTGCCAGCAGCTCCCACACTGAAGCTTTCTTT. It translates to CASSSHTEAFF.

This clonotype was picked up many times. V gene TRBV20-1 combines with J gene TRBJ2-1; unclear D gene. CDR3 size: 12 residues. Between the trimmed V and J ends, which lost 6 bases and 9 bases, there was a span of 15 bases. Germline CDR1 is DFQATT and CDR2 is SNEGSKA (reference sequence). CDR3 nucleotides: TGCAGTGCCACCTCCTCCCCCCCTGAGCAGTTCTTC. This sequence encodes CSATSSPPEQFF.

The CDR3 is CASSLTEGAHQHF. Here the CDR3 DNA reads TGTGCCAGCAGCCTTACGGAAGGGGCCCACCAGCATTTT. The chain carries TRBV3-1 and TRBJ1-5; D might be TRBD1 (5 bases). Trimming left V 4 bases short and J 12 bases short, with 16 bases between. The CDR3 covers 13 residues. The germline V gene encodes CDR1 LGHDT and CDR2 YNNKEL (reference sequence).

There are a few counts of this clonotype. The rearrangement uses TRBV3-1 and TRBJ2-1, with no clear D. V dropped 0 bases and J dropped 15 bases, with 21 bases sitting between them. CDR1 is LGHDT and CDR2 is YNNKEL in the germline V gene (reference sequence). The length of the CDR3 is 15 residues. Here the CDR3 reads CASSQDVGRTGRVFF. In DNA form, the CDR3 reads TGTGCCAGCAGCCAAGATGTAGGCCGAACCGGACGGGTGTTCTTC.

Worth noting for this clonotype: A much larger clone differs by one base, so this may be a read error. The V call is TRBV28, the J call TRBJ1-1; D is perhaps TRBD1 (5 bases). In germline, CDR1 is MDHEN, CDR2 SYDVKM. This CDR3 is built from 16 residues. Trimming removed 6 bases at V and 5 bases at J, with 22 bases between. The CDR3 is CASSLSAGGDLTEAFF. In nucleotides, the CDR3 is TGTGCCAGCAGCCTATCTGCCGGGGGAGATCTGACTGAAGCTTTCTTT.

With regard to this clonotype: An end of the junction differs from the germline gene, which may be a read error. The chain combines TRBV7-3 with TRBJ2-3, with TRBD1 identical over 10 bases. Germline assignment: CDR1 SGHTA and CDR2 FQGTGA. This CDR3 spans 17 amino acids. The CDR3 sequence: CARSSKGQGTGRDTQYF. CDR3 DNA sequence: TGTGCCCGCAGCTCAAAGGGACAGGGGACCGGCAGGGATACGCAGTATTTT.

In this sample, this clonotype turned up once. This may stem from a read error, because a much larger clone lies one nucleotide away. V usage is TRBV15 and J usage is TRBJ2-7; 10 bases match TRBD1. This CDR3 is built from 15 residues. CDR1 is LNHNV and CDR2 is YYDKDF in the germline V gene (reference sequence). Germline trimming cut 3 bases from V and 3 bases from J; bases unmatched to any gene: 5. CDR3 loop: CATSRGQGLNYEQYF. For the CDR3, the DNA is TGTGCCACCAGCAGGGGACAGGGGCTCAACTACGAGCAGTACTTC.

The sample holds many counts of this clonotype. The chain uses TRBV6-1 and TRBJ1-1, with 8 bases that match TRBD1. J gave up 7 bases and V 6 bases, and 10 bases lay outside the gene matches. The CDR3 is made up of 14 amino acids. Germline values: CDR1 MNHNS, CDR2 SASEGT. CDR3 sequence reads: CASSLTGVGFEAFF. The DNA of the CDR3 is TGTGCCAGCAGCCTGACAGGGGTCGGTTTTGAAGCTTTCTTT.

This clonotype has ten or more counts. The chain has TRBV27 and TRBJ1-1; weak D call: TRBD1 (5 bases). Trimming pared 6 bases from V and 0 bases from J, leaving 11 bases between. This CDR3 is 14 amino acids long. From germline, CDR1 is MNHEY and CDR2 SMNVEV (reference sequence). The CDR3 here is CASRLGPLNTEAFF. As DNA, the CDR3 is TGTGCCAGCAGACTGGGACCTTTGAACACTGAAGCTTTCTTT.

This clonotype was seen at least ten times. The chain employs TRBV4-1 and TRBJ2-5, with D unclear. V was cut by 1 base and J by 2 bases, with 5 bases left in between. The germline CDR1 and CDR2 sequences are MGHRA and YSYEKL. The CDR3 has 13 residues. The CDR3 DNA is TGCGCCAGCAGCCAAGCGGTACAAGAGACCCAGTACTTC. It encodes CASSQAVQETQYF.

This clonotype was detected many times. J is TRBJ2-1 and V is TRBV7-2, with a tentative D call TRBD2 (5 bases). The length of the CDR3 is 14 residues. The V end lost 5 bases, the J end lost 8 bases, and 16 bases lay between the germline ends. Germline values: CDR1 SGHTA, CDR2 FQGNSA. The CDR3 DNA is TGTGCCAGCAGCCCTCCTGGACTGAAGTATGAGCAGTTCTTC. Translated, it gives CASSPPGLKYEQFF.

This clonotype occurred many times. The genes are TRBV2 and TRBJ2-7; 8 nucleotides line up with TRBD1. V shed 4 bases, J shed 3 bases, and the junction held 2 bases outside the gene matches. This CDR3 has 13 amino acids. CDR1 is SNHLY, CDR2 FYNNEI, per germline. CDR3 sequence reads: CASSVDRGYEQYF. The CDR3 DNA reads TGTGCCAGCAGTGTTGACAGGGGCTACGAGCAGTACTTC.

The chain joins TRBV4-3 to TRBJ2-7, with 8 bases matching TRBD2. Trimming took 0 bases from V and 0 from J; bases not matched to a gene: 4. Germline V gives CDR1 LGHNA, CDR2 YSLEER. The CDR3 is made up of 16 amino acids. Here the CDR3 DNA reads TGCGCCAGCAGCCAAGATCTGGCGGGGGGCTCCTACGAGCAGTACTTC. It translates to CASSQDLAGGSYEQYF.

V usage is TRBV19 and J usage is TRBJ1-2; a possible D gene is TRBD1 (5 bases). Looked up from germline, CDR1 is LNHDA and CDR2 is SQIVND (reference sequence). Deletions cut 6 bases from V and 6 bases from J, with 14 bases between. This CDR3 is built from 13 residues. The chain's CDR3 is CASRHNQGNGYTF. The CDR3 DNA reads as TGTGCCAGTAGACATAATCAGGGCAATGGCTACACCTTC.

This chain connects TRBV3-1 to TRBJ2-1; tentative D call: TRBD2 (5 bases). V lost 5 bases, J lost 4 bases, and 21 bases lay in between. The CDR3 runs to 17 residues. Germline V gene sequence: CDR1 LGHDT, CDR2 YNNKEL (reference sequence). As DNA, the CDR3 is TGTGCCAGCAGCTCATCCTCGGGGTCGAAACCTTACAATGAGCAGTTCTTC. Translating gives CASSSSSGSKPYNEQFF.

This clonotype has only a few counts. The chain combines TRBV5-5 with TRBJ1-2, with TRBD1 matching over 7 bases. The V segment lost 5 bases and the J segment 4 bases; nucleotides outside the gene matches: 8. The CDR3 contains 14 residues. CDR1 SGHKS and CDR2 YYEKEE come from the germline V gene (reference sequence). CDR3 region: CASSFPGQIYGYTF. The CDR3 DNA reads TGTGCCAGCAGTTTTCCGGGACAGATCTATGGCTACACCTTC.

Turning to this clonotype: A read error is possible here, since a much larger clone lies one base away. The V gene is TRBV6-1, the J gene TRBJ2-1; 11 positions agree with TRBD2. CDR3 size: 14 residues. Looked up from germline, CDR1 is MNHNS and CDR2 is SASEGT. Here the CDR3 reads CASRELAGVNGQFF. CDR3 nucleotides: TGTGCCAGCAGGGAACTAGCGGGGGTCAATGGGCAGTTCTTC.

The rearrangement uses TRBV7-2 and TRBJ1-1; 7 nucleotides align to TRBD1. V trimming: 4 bases; J trimming: 1 base; junction bases outside the gene matches: 6. In germline, CDR1 is SGHTA, CDR2 FQGNSA. The CDR3 runs 15 residues. In nucleotides, the CDR3 is TGTGCCAGCAGCTCCAGGGGGGGGGCGAACACTGAAGCTTTCTTT. As protein: CASSSRGGANTEAFF.

This clonotype has just one count. Given a much more abundant clone one base away, this may be a read error. The V call is TRBV20-1, the J call TRBJ2-1, with unresolved D. From germline, CDR1 is DFQATT and CDR2 SNEGSKA (reference sequence). Trimming cost V 6 bases and J 1 base, with 16 bases left between them. The CDR3 is 15 amino acids. The CDR3 nucleotides read TGCAGTGCCTTCACGACACCCCGATCCTACAATGAGCAGTTCTTC. This gives the protein CSAFTTPRSYNEQFF.